This T cell receptor beta chain is from a study of shared clonotypes between healthy human individuals. This clone was found once. TCRdb's table, derived via immunoSEQ multiplex PCR, lists solely in-frame clones and lacks some. The table records approximately 1.5 million clones, under 99% of them present only once. This CDR3 region has 14 residues. Germline V gene lookup returns CDR1 GTSNPN and CDR2 SVGIG (reference sequence). Unmatched junction bases numbered 11, after V lost 5 bases and J lost 6 bases. The clonotype was recovered from a man aged 30 to 39 in good health. The chain uses TRBV30 and TRBJ2-7; TRBD1 aligns across 9 bases. Specimen: naive CD4+ T cells sorted from blood. Subset of the sample: CD45RA+ positively selected. CDR3 sequence reads: CAWDRDRVEVEQYF. The CDR3 DNA sequence: TGTGCCTGGGATAGGGACAGGGTAGAGGTCGAGCAGTACTTC.